In this sample, the clone carrying this TCR beta chain turned up many times. The sample originates from a study of identical twins. TCRdb reanalysed the 5' RACE reads using MiXCR and keeps one entry per CDR3 protein. The sample yields about 700,000 distinct CDR3 sequences, 8.5% to 9.5% seen once. The ends lost 4 bases at V and 2 bases at J; junction bases unmatched: 13. The CDR3 has 17 residues. Germline V lookup: CDR1 MDHEN, CDR2 SYDVKM. These data also formed part of another study, on yellow fever vaccine responses in identical twins.

This sequence joins TRBV28 and TRBJ2-7, with 8 bases fitting TRBD2. The TCR sequence derives from a woman aged 18 to 35 in good health. The source material was PBMCs. In DNA, the CDR3 is TGTGCCAGCAGTTCGGCGGGGGGACTAACGAGCGCCTACGAGCAGTACTTC. This gives the protein CASSSAGGLTSAYEQYF.